These 27 T cell receptor beta chains came from one sample sequenced in a study of CD8+ T cells in alopecia areata. Treatment described: oral pan-JAK inhibitor, 5-10 mg twice daily. The authors extracted RNA and reverse transcribed it into cDNA as the sequencing template. TCRdb's table, derived via immunoSEQ multiplex PCR, lists solely in-frame clones and lacks some. The sample consists of about 200,000 clones, under 80% of them appearing once. This sample comprised CD4+ T cells sorted from blood, obtained at week 49, from a patient treated with tofacitinib. The source is a human donor with alopecia areata.

The chain has TRBV6-1 and TRBJ2-3; 8 bases fit TRBD2. The V gene's germline CDR1 is MNHNS and CDR2 SASEGT. The CDR3 totals 14 residues. The J segment lost 1 base and the V segment lost 6 bases, leaving 3 bases of the junction unmatched. Here the CDR3 reads CASSRGGGTDTQYF. The CDR3 nucleotides are TGTGCCAGCAGCCGGGGGGGCGGCACAGATACGCAGTATTTT.

V usage is TRBV18 and J usage is TRBJ1-2; D gene unclear. The CDR3 extends over 14 amino acids. V dropped 0 bases and J dropped 3 bases, with 8 bases sitting between them. The germline CDR1 and CDR2 sequences are KGHSH and LQKENI. The CDR3 DNA reads as TGTGCCAGCTCACCACCGAGTGGGGACTATGGCTACACCTTC. It codes for CASSPPSGDYGYTF.

The gene calls are TRBV7-7 and TRBJ2-5, with D tentatively TRBD1 (6 bases). V dropped 2 bases and J dropped 5 bases, with 12 bases sitting between them. Germline CDR1 reads SSHAT; CDR2 reads FNYEAQ (reference sequence). The CDR3 is 14 amino acids. This CDR3 is CASSLLTGLETQYF. CDR3 DNA sequence: TGTGCCAGCAGCTTACTTACAGGGTTGGAGACCCAGTACTTC.

The chain has TRBV28 and TRBJ2-7; no definite D call. Germline V gene lookup returns CDR1 MDHEN and CDR2 SYDVKM. The CDR3 is 13 amino acids. V gave up 5 bases and J gave up 2 bases, with 10 bases separating them. The CDR3 DNA reads TGTGCCAGCAGTCCTGGGATACCCTACGAGCAGTACTTC. Protein product: CASSPGIPYEQYF.

This clone was counted ten times or more. The genes are TRBV10-1 and TRBJ2-1; no firm D call. There are 16 residues in the CDR3. Trimming took 10 bases from V and 0 from J, leaving 19 bases between them. CDR1 and CDR2 (germline): WNHNN, SYGVQD (reference sequence). The CDR3 DNA sequence: TGCGCCAACCCACTGGAGATGACACACTCCTACAATGAGCAGTTCTTC. Encoded protein: CANPLEMTHSYNEQFF.

The chain has TRBV30 and TRBJ2-6, with a tentative D call TRBD2 (6 bases). Germline CDR1 is GTSNPN and CDR2 is SVGIG (reference sequence). The germline V and J ends were trimmed by 3 bases and 4 bases, with 13 bases remaining between them. CDR3 length: 15 amino acids. The CDR3 reads CAWRGGDSGANVLTF. The CDR3, as DNA: TGTGCCTGGAGAGGAGGGGATTCAGGGGCCAACGTCCTGACTTTC.

V is TRBV4-3 and J is TRBJ1-2; D possibly corresponds to TRBD1 (5 bases). The CDR3 extends over 13 amino acids. The V and J ends lost 3 bases and 3 bases respectively, with 8 bases between them. Germline V gives CDR1 LGHNA, CDR2 YSLEER. The CDR3 bases are TGCGCCAGCAGCCAGGGACGTCACTATGGCTACACCTTC. This gives the protein CASSQGRHYGYTF.

The J gene is TRBJ2-6, the V gene TRBV29-1, with a weak D call TRBD2 (5 bases). This CDR3 region has 16 residues. Germline lookup yields CDR1 SQVTM and CDR2 ANQGSEA. The germline V and J ends were trimmed by 7 bases and 3 bases, with 19 bases remaining between them. For the CDR3, the DNA is TGCAGCGCCGGGGAGTTTGGAGGAATTGGGGCCAACGTCCTGACTTTC. As protein: CSAGEFGGIGANVLTF.

This clone was picked up a small number of times. This chain connects TRBV27 to TRBJ2-5; D possibly corresponds to TRBD2 (5 bases). Trimming shortened V by 7 bases and J by 5 bases, and 17 bases separated the two germline ends. The CDR3 sequence is 14 residues long. Germline CDR1 is MNHEY and CDR2 is SMNVEV (reference sequence). CDR3 in amino acids: CASIPFEGAETQYF. The CDR3 DNA follows: TGTGCCAGCATCCCTTTTGAGGGAGCCGAGACCCAGTACTTC.

The chain couples TRBV30 to TRBJ1-1; a possible D gene is TRBD1 (6 bases). V was trimmed by 5 bases and J by 6 bases, leaving 10 bases between them. The CDR3 length is 11 residues. Germline V gene sequence: CDR1 GTSNPN, CDR2 SVGIG (reference sequence). CDR3: CAWQGYAEAFF. CDR3 DNA: TGTGCCTGGCAGGGGTATGCTGAAGCTTTCTTT. Full variable domain (missing parts from reference TRBV30 and TRBJ1-1): SQTIHQWPATLVQPVGSPLSLECTVEGTSNPNLYWYRQAAGRGLQLLFYSVGIGQISSEVPQNLSASRPQDRQFILSSKKLLLSDSGFYLCAWQGYAEAFFGQGTRLTVV.

There are a few counts of this clone. The chain uses TRBV25-1 and TRBJ1-5; unclear D gene. CDR1 and CDR2 (germline): MGHDK, SYGVNS. With 5 bases removed from V and 2 bases from J, the gap between germline ends came to 13 bases. The CDR3 loop spans 15 amino acids. The CDR3 sequence is CASSIRVEGNQPQHF. The CDR3 DNA reads as TGTGCCAGCAGTATTAGGGTGGAGGGCAATCAGCCCCAGCATTTT. The full variable domain, with the rest looked up from reference TRBV25-1 and TRBJ1-5, is EADIYQTPRYLVIGTGKKITLECSQTMGHDKMYWYQQDPGMELHLIHYSYGVNSTEKGDLSSESTVSRIRTEHFPLTLESARPSHTSQYLCASSIRVEGNQPQHFGDGTRLSIL.

This clone was picked up one time. The rearrangement uses TRBV9 and TRBJ1-1; 7 nucleotides line up with TRBD1. Unmatched junction bases numbered 8, after V lost 4 bases and J lost 5 bases. This CDR3 has 14 amino acids. CDR1 and CDR2 from the germline V gene are SGDLS and YYNGEE. DNA of the CDR3: TGTGCCAGCAGCCAATTACAGGGGCGGACTGAAGCTTTCTTT. Its protein product is CASSQLQGRTEAFF.

This clone was counted a few times. V and J are TRBV30 and TRBJ1-4; D may be TRBD1 (5 bases). V lost 4 bases to trimming and J lost 4 bases, with 13 bases between them. Germline CDR1 reads GTSNPN; CDR2 reads SVGIG (reference sequence). The CDR3 extends over 14 amino acids. For the CDR3, the DNA is TGTGCCTGGACTTGGTCTGGGGGTAATGAAAAACTGTTTTTT. This encodes CAWTWSGGNEKLFF.

The chain has TRBV29-1 and TRBJ2-7, with 8 nucleotides matching TRBD2. The V gene end was trimmed by 8 bases and the J gene end by 4 bases; junction bases not matched to a gene: 7. This CDR3 has 12 residues. Germline V gene data show CDR1 as SQVTM and CDR2 as ANQGSEA. The CDR3 nucleotides are TGCAGCATTACGGGGGGGACGTACGAGCAGTACTTC. Encoded protein: CSITGGTYEQYF.

The V and J genes are TRBV30 and TRBJ1-1; unclear D gene. This CDR3 spans 15 amino acids. The ends were cut back, 0 bases at V and 1 base at J, with 12 bases in the middle. Germline CDR1 is GTSNPN and CDR2 is SVGIG (reference sequence). CDR3 nucleotide sequence: TGTGCCTGGAGTGTACTAGGCACAGCGAACACTGAAGCTTTCTTT. Protein sequence: CAWSVLGTANTEAFF.

The chain combines TRBV7-2 with TRBJ1-2, with no clear D. Germline V gives CDR1 SGHTA, CDR2 FQGNSA. The CDR3 runs to 14 residues. V dropped 5 bases and J dropped 10 bases, with 20 bases sitting between them. CDR3 protein: CASSLSGITRVYTF. In DNA form, the CDR3 reads TGTGCCAGCAGCCTTAGTGGGATTACTAGAGTCTACACCTTC.

The chain recombines TRBV2 with TRBJ2-1; D perhaps matches TRBD2 (6 bases). CDR3 size: 13 residues. Per germline, CDR1 SNHLY and CDR2 FYNNEI. V lost 8 bases and J lost 4, with 12 bases in between. The CDR3 loop reads CASARGLYNEQFF. The CDR3 region has the DNA TGTGCCAGCGCACGGGGACTTTACAATGAGCAGTTCTTC.

This clone was counted a few times. This chain links TRBV10-3 with TRBJ2-5; 7 nucleotides match TRBD1. The J segment lost 3 bases and the V segment lost 6 bases, leaving 4 bases of the junction unmatched. From germline, CDR1 is ENHRY and CDR2 SYGVKD. The CDR3 is 13 residues long. The CDR3: CAISPGTEETQYF. The CDR3, as DNA: TGTGCCATCAGCCCTGGGACAGAAGAGACCCAGTACTTC.

J is TRBJ1-5 and V is TRBV7-2; D gene uncertain. Germline CDR1 reads SGHTA; CDR2 reads FQGNSA. This CDR3 has 12 amino acids. The germline V and J ends were trimmed by 5 bases and 10 bases, with 12 bases remaining between them. The CDR3 nucleotides read TGTGCCAGCAGCACGGTCCGGGGTCCCCAGCATTTT. It specifies CASSTVRGPQHF.

The chain combines TRBV14 with TRBJ2-7; 10 nucleotides align to TRBD2. The V gene end was trimmed by 7 bases and the J gene end by 5 bases; junction bases not matched to a gene: 8. This CDR3 comprises 14 residues. CDR1 is SGHDN, CDR2 FVKESK, per germline. The CDR3 reads CASKKAGGRNEQYF. Here the CDR3 DNA reads TGTGCCAGCAAAAAAGCGGGGGGGAGAAACGAGCAGTACTTC.

This chain joins TRBV7-2 and TRBJ2-2; D is unresolved. V dropped 4 bases and J dropped 6 bases, with 15 bases sitting between them. The V gene's germline CDR1 is SGHTA and CDR2 FQGNSA. This CDR3 region has 15 residues. The CDR3, as DNA: TGTGCCAGCAGCTCTGGTATTTTCGTGGCCGGGGAGCTGTTTTTT. Protein sequence: CASSSGIFVAGELFF.

The chain recombines TRBV29-1 with TRBJ2-3, with D unclear. This CDR3 comprises 12 residues. Germline V lookup: CDR1 SQVTM, CDR2 ANQGSEA. V lost 5 bases and J 0 bases, leaving 6 bases between the germline ends. CDR3 bases: TGCAGCGTTTGGGCTAGCACAGATACGCAGTATTTT. As protein: CSVWASTDTQYF.

The genes are TRBV27 and TRBJ2-2; TRBD2 matches at 8 bases. Germline V gene sequence: CDR1 MNHEY, CDR2 SMNVEV (reference sequence). This CDR3 has 15 residues. J gave up 0 bases and V 7 bases, and 4 bases lay outside the gene matches. The CDR3 DNA follows: TGTGCCAGCAAGGGGCGGGGGGCGAACACCGGGGAGCTGTTTTTT. It encodes CASKGRGANTGELFF.

The rearrangement joins TRBV6-1 to TRBJ1-5, with 7 nucleotides matching TRBD1. The germline V gene has CDR1 MNHNS and CDR2 SASEGT. The length of the CDR3 is 16 residues. The V gene end was trimmed by 4 bases and the J gene end by 0 bases; junction bases not matched to a gene: 6. The CDR3 spells CASSVDRDFSNQPQHF. The CDR3 coding sequence is TGTGCCAGCAGTGTTGACAGGGATTTTAGCAATCAGCCCCAGCATTTT.

The chain combines TRBV29-1 with TRBJ2-5; D is perhaps TRBD2 (6 bases). This CDR3 spans 13 amino acids. Germline V gene data show CDR1 as SQVTM and CDR2 as ANQGSEA. Trimming took 6 bases from V and 3 from J, leaving 14 bases between them. The CDR3 nucleotides read TGCAGCGTCGCGGGAAGGCAAAAAGAGACCCAGTACTTC. Its translation is CSVAGRQKETQYF.

This clone was detected a few times. The chain has TRBV10-3 and TRBJ2-3, with D possibly TRBD2 on 7 matching bases. Germline CDR1 and CDR2: ENHRY and SYGVKD. Trimming stripped 8 bases from V and 0 bases from J, with 15 bases between. This CDR3 is 15 amino acids long. CDR3 residues: CAIRGASLSTDTQYF. CDR3 in DNA: TGTGCCATCCGGGGGGCTAGTCTTAGCACAGATACGCAGTATTTT.

This chain connects TRBV30 to TRBJ2-1; D uncertain. Germline V CDR1 and CDR2: GTSNPN, SVGIG (reference sequence). The ends were cut back, 2 bases at V and 3 bases at J, with 8 bases in the middle. This CDR3 has 13 residues. CDR3 in DNA: TGTGCCTGGAGTCGCGGCAACTACAATGAGCAGTTCTTC. Encoded protein: CAWSRGNYNEQFF.